The T cell receptor (beta chain) under discussion was sequenced for a study of cytomegalovirus exposure and HLA in healthy donors. Study outcomes and limitations: Earlier findings revealed that most TCR beta V segments proved productive either about 87% or about 30% of the time. TRBV6-2, TRBV6-3 and some other V segments were unresolvable in 87-base-pair reads.

The CDR3 is 18 residues long. Trimming removed 3 bases from V and 0 bases from J, with 18 bases in between. The V gene's germline CDR1 is SEHNR and CDR2 FQNEAQ (reference sequence). Use of 60 Vbeta and 13 Jbeta primers characterized the PCR. TCRdb's table, derived via immunoSEQ multiplex PCR, lists solely in-frame clones and lacks some. The repertoire includes roughly 100,000 clones, about 75% of them detected once, and roughly 2.5% sits in the top ten. On this clone: Antigen specificity is unknown.

The sequence was obtained from a man aged 35-49 years in good health and CMV-seronegative. Sequenced input: PBMCs. The chain employs TRBV7-9 and TRBJ1-3, with D possibly matching TRBD1 (5 bases). The CDR3 sequence is CASSFLSARDSSGNTIYF. CDR3 nucleotides: TGTGCCAGCAGCTTCCTTTCTGCCAGGGACTCCTCTGGAAACACCATATATTTT.